This T cell receptor (beta chain) was sequenced in a study of OX40 agonist ivuxolimab in advanced cancers. Study background: Every 2 weeks, patients got intravenous ivuxolimab at one of six dose levels (0.01-10 mg/kg). Three individuals attained partial responses, comprising one hepatocellular carcinoma case and two cutaneous melanoma cases.

Clones were read by immunoSEQ multiplex PCR, and TCRdb kept only the in-frame ones, dropping some. The sample yields 28,000 or so clones, roughly 80% seen once. Comment on this clone: Its antigen is undetermined.

The CDR3 is made up of 15 amino acids. Germline V CDR1 and CDR2: SNHLY, FYNNEI. After removal of 4 bases from V and 9 bases from J, the junction contained 9 bases not matched to a gene. General observations from the study: Clonal expansion from baseline to week 6 occurred in both CD4+ and CD8+ T cells. The study found that CD8+ T cells averaged more expanded clones than CD4+.

This TCR was sampled from an adult with an advanced solid tumor such as melanoma, head and neck, liver or kidney cancer. Specimen: CD4+ or CD8+ T cells sorted from blood, collected in a trial of the OX40 agonist ivuxolimab. The chain uses TRBV2 and TRBJ1-6; 7 nucleotides line up with TRBD1. In DNA form, the CDR3 reads TGTGCCAGCAGTGTTGCCGGGACAGCTATTTCACCCCTCCACTTT. Translated, it gives CASSVAGTAISPLHF. The whole variable domain, filled in from reference TRBV2 and TRBJ1-6, reads EPEVTQTPSHQVTQMGQEVILRCVPISNHLYFYWYRQILGQKVEFLVSFYNNEISEKSEIFDDQFSVERPDGSNFTLKIRSTKLEDSAMYFCASSVAGTAISPLHFGNGTRLTVT.